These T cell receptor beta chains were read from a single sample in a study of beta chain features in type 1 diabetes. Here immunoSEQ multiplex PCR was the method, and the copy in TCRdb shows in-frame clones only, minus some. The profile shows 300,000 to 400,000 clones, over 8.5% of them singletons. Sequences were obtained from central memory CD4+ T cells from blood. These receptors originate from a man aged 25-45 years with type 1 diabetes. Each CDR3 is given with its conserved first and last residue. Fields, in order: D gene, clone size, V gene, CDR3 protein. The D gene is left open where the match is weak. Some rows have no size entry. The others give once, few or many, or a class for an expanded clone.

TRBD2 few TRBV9 CASSRLAANYEQYF
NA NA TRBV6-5 CASSYGSGAKNIQYF
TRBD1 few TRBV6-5 CASSYSGQGAQPQHF
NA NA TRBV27 CASSVEVSSGANVLTF
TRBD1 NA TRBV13 CASSLVGQGLNYGYTF
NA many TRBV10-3 CAISGRFDGQYGYTF
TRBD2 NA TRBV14 CASSQESSSGRRYNEQFF
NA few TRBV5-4 CASSQAFQGSYGYTF
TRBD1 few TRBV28 CASSPWDRENYGYTF
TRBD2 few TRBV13 CASSLAASGRREQYF
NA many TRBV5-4 CASSLDRPNEQFF
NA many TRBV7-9 CASSLERRSGANVLTF
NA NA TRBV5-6 CASSTQRGRPSGANVLTF
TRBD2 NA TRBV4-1 CASSPASGPTDTQYF
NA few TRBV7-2 CASNRDGSYNEQFF
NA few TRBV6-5 CASTSSGETQYF
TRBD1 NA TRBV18 CASSPVMDRHSGNTIYF
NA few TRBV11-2 CASSPQGGGETQYF
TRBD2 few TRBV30 CAWSGLAYGLNTQYF
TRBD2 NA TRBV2 CASSQLAGADTQYF
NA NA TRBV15 CATSRRSWGAAYEQYF
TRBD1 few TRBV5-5 CASSLVSTRGLDEKLFF
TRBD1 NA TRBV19 CATRDRGVQPQHF
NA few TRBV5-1 CASRTDLNYGYTF
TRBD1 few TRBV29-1 CSVASRQGEKLFF
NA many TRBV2 CASRNAGYSYEQYF
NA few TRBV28 CASSVYRVGEQFF
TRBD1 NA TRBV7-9 CASSGQGHYNEQFF
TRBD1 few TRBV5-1 CASSLALTGDVQLFSYEQYF
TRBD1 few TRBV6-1 CASSVVGTGDYEQYF
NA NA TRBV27 CASRNTGNTEAFF
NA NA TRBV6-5 CASSPRTHGTGELFF
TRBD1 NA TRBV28 CASSSITDRKSTDTQYF
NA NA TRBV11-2 CASSFEGLSAEAFF
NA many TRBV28 CASRKGGGTSGEQFF
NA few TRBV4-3 CASSRSQPFRGPQETQYF
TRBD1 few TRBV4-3 CASSDRGRNTEAFF
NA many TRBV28 CASSPPLRGQPQHF
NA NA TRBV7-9 CASSFYRDPTDTQYF
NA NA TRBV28 CASRTMNTEAFF
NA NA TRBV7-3 CASSLGSTEAFF
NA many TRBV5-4 CASSLSTSYNEQFF
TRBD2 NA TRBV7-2 CASTPRGASGYKNIQYF
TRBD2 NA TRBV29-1 CSVGAGGGYEQYF
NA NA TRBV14 CASSQGAGVSPTNEKLFF
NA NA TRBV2 CASSESGALTEAFF
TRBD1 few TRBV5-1 CASSWQGDQNYGYTF
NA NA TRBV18 CASSPHQFGQYF
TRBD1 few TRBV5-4 CASSVAGDRAHEQYF
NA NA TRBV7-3 CASSLTGGREQGWGYTF
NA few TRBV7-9 CASSLVEQETQYF